Sequencing of this T cell receptor (beta chain) was carried out in a study of blood T cell repertoires in COVID-19. About the research overall: Material from acute and convalescent COVID-19 was sourced from the United States, Italy and Spain.

This clone was picked up a small number of times. The germline V gene has CDR1 SGHTS and CDR2 YDEGEE. The CDR3 covers 15 residues. After removal of 0 bases from V and 2 bases from J, the junction contained 3 bases not matched to a gene. Under the authors' procedure: Reference gene primer amplification in the assay estimated nucleated cell counts. Sequencing used immunoSEQ multiplex PCR; TCRdb keeps in-frame clones, though not all of them. V, J and clone size were drawn from that table, and D and trimming were deduced from the DNA. The repertoire holds about 210,000 clones, with 86% as singletons. The V call is TRBV5-8, the J call TRBJ2-3; TRBD1 aligns across 7 bases. The source of this sequence is a man aged 35 to 55 with acute COVID-19. Sequenced material: PBMCs or T cells enriched from blood (not recorded which). In DNA, the CDR3 is TGTGCCAGCAGCTTGGAGGGACAGATCACAGATACGCAGTATTTT. It yields the protein CASSLEGQITDTQYF.